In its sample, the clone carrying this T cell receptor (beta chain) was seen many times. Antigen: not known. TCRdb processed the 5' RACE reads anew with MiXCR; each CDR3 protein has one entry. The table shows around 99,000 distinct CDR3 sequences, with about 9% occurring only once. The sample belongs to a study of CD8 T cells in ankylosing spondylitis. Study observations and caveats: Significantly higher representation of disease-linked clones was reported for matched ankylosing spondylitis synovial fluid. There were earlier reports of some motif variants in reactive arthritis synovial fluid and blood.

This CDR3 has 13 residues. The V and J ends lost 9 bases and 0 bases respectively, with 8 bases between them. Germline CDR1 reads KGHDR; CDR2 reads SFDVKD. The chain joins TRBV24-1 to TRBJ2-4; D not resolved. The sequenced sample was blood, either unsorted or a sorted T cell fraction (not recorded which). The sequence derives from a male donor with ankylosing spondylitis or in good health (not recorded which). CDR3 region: CATADGAKNIQYF. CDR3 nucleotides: TGTGCCACCGCAGATGGAGCCAAAAACATTCAGTACTTC.